Following are 18 T cell receptor beta chains from one sample sequenced in a study of blood T cell repertoires in COVID-19. The repertoire was sequenced with immunoSEQ multiplex PCR; TCRdb's copy has only in-frame clones and lacks some. The profile shows fewer than 450,000 clones, around 91% of them singletons. The specimen was peripheral blood. These receptors were taken from a woman aged 18-29 years who had recovered from COVID-19.

The chain combines TRBV7-8 with TRBJ1-2; D is possibly TRBD1 (5 bases). The CDR3 loop spans 15 amino acids. Trimming stripped 0 bases from V and 2 bases from J, with 10 bases between. Germline V gene sequence: CDR1 SGHVS, CDR2 FQNEAQ. CDR3 region: CASSLARGDNYGYTF. CDR3 coding DNA: TGTGCCAGCAGCTTAGCGCGGGGGGACAACTATGGCTACACCTTC.

This clone was recorded only once. This sequence joins TRBV27 and TRBJ2-5, with 7 positions matching TRBD1. The CDR3 is 14 residues long. Germline-derived CDR1 and CDR2 are MNHEY and SMNVEV (reference sequence). With V trimmed by 3 bases and J by 7 bases, 8 bases remained unmatched. The CDR3 spells CASSFIDREGTQYF. The CDR3 DNA follows: TGTGCCAGCAGTTTCATCGACAGGGAAGGGACCCAGTACTTC.

The chain couples TRBV7-2 to TRBJ2-2; D is possibly TRBD2 (5 bases). The germline V gene has CDR1 SGHTA and CDR2 FQGNSA. The V gene lost 4 bases and the J gene lost 4 bases, with 10 bases spanning the gap. CDR3 length equals 14 residues. CDR3 nucleotide sequence: TGTGCCAGCAGCTATAGAAGCGGCACCGGGGAGCTGTTTTTT. Its translation: CASSYRSGTGELFF.

The chain joins TRBV7-2 to TRBJ2-3, with D tentatively TRBD1 (5 bases). The CDR3 has 14 amino acids. Germline assignment: CDR1 SGHTA and CDR2 FQGNSA. V was cut by 5 bases and J by 3 bases, with 12 bases left in between. The chain's CDR3 is CASSQDRMTDTQYF. Here the CDR3 DNA reads TGTGCCAGCAGCCAAGACAGAATGACAGATACGCAGTATTTT.

The chain combines TRBV27 with TRBJ1-2, with D perhaps matching TRBD1 (6 bases). There are 18 residues in the CDR3. Per germline, CDR1 MNHEY and CDR2 SMNVEV (reference sequence). Trimming removed 4 bases at V and 7 bases at J, with 28 bases between. The CDR3 coding sequence is TGTGCCAGCAGTTCCCGGTTTACCACCCTCAGGGGCGGTGGTGGCTACACCTTC. Protein product: CASSSRFTTLRGGGGYTF.

V and J are TRBV27 and TRBJ1-6; 7 bases are shared with TRBD1. J was trimmed by 0 bases and V by 5 bases; bases with no gene match: 7. CDR3 length: 17 amino acids. Germline CDR1 reads MNHEY; CDR2 reads SMNVEV (reference sequence). This chain's CDR3 is CASSSPHRGSYNSPLHF. CDR3 nucleotide sequence: TGTGCCAGCAGTAGCCCCCACAGGGGCTCCTATAATTCACCCCTCCACTTT.

The chain joins TRBV2 to TRBJ1-1, with D perhaps TRBD1 (5 bases). Looked up from germline, CDR1 is SNHLY and CDR2 is FYNNEI. The CDR3 consists of 14 residues. V lost 6 bases, J lost 3 bases, and 14 bases lay in between. DNA of the CDR3: TGTGCCAGCAGATCCAGGGAGGCGTACACTGAAGCTTTCTTT. It translates to CASRSREAYTEAFF.

The V call is TRBV7-9, the J call TRBJ2-3; TRBD1 might be the D (6 bases). The CDR3 contains 19 residues. Germline loops: CDR1 SEHNR, CDR2 FQNEAQ (reference sequence). Between the trimmed V and J ends, which lost 1 base and 7 bases, there was a span of 27 bases. This CDR3 is CASSLVTPSGEKTQYTQYF. The CDR3, as DNA: TGTGCCAGCAGCTTAGTGACGCCGTCAGGGGAGAAAACACAGTATACGCAGTATTTT. The full variable domain, with the rest looked up from reference TRBV7-9 and TRBJ2-3, is DTGVSQNPRHKITKRGQNVTFRCDPISEHNRLYWYRQTLGQGPEFLTYFQNEAQLEKSRLLSDRFSAERPKGSFSTLEIQRTEQGDSAMYLCASSLVTPSGEKTQYTQYFGPGTRLTVL.

This chain connects TRBV20-1 to TRBJ1-3; D unresolved. The V and J ends lost 3 bases and 3 bases respectively, with 9 bases between them. The CDR3 covers 13 residues. Germline-derived CDR1 and CDR2 are DFQATT and SNEGSKA (reference sequence). For the CDR3, the DNA is TGCAGTGCTAGTGGCAGGTTTGGAAACACCATATATTTT. Its protein is CSASGRFGNTIYF.

The rearrangement links TRBV13 to TRBJ2-2; 8 nucleotides match TRBD2. The germline V gene encodes CDR1 PRHDT and CDR2 FYEKMQ (reference sequence). The length of the CDR3 is 15 residues. Unmatched junction bases numbered 1, after V lost 3 bases and J lost 1 base. Here the CDR3 reads CASSFTSGNTGELFF. As DNA, the CDR3 is TGTGCCAGCAGCTTCACTAGCGGGAACACCGGGGAGCTGTTTTTT.

This clone was counted a single time. The chain employs TRBV11-3 and TRBJ2-1; D is possibly TRBD2 (5 bases). In germline, CDR1 is SGHNT, CDR2 YENEEA. There are 14 residues in the CDR3. Trimming removed 2 bases from V and 3 bases from J, with 8 bases in between. The CDR3 DNA reads as TGTGCCAGCAGCTTAAACGGGAACTACAATGAGCAGTTCTTC. Protein: CASSLNGNYNEQFF.

The rearrangement uses TRBV5-6 and TRBJ2-7; tentative D call: TRBD2 (5 bases). The germline gives CDR1 SGHDT, CDR2 YYEEEE. Trimming pared 1 base from V and 9 bases from J, leaving 23 bases between. The CDR3 contains 16 residues. The CDR3 DNA follows: TGTGCCAGCAGCTTGTTCCGGTCCAATTTAGCGTTCTCGCAGTACGTC. It codes for CASSLFRSNLAFSQYV.

The chain recombines TRBV3-1 (or the pseudogene TRBV3-2) with TRBJ2-3, with a weak D call TRBD2 (6 bases). Germline CDR1 is LGHDT and CDR2 is YNNKEL (reference sequence). This CDR3 is 15 amino acids long. Trimming shortened V by 4 bases and J by 5 bases, and 16 bases separated the two germline ends. CDR3 bases: TGTGCCAGCAGCCTGACGGGAGACGTGGTAGATACGCAGTATTTT. It is translated as CASSLTGDVVDTQYF.

The V and J genes are TRBV6-5 and TRBJ1-3, with D perhaps matching TRBD1 (6 bases). Germline V gene data show CDR1 as MNHEY and CDR2 as SVGAGI. V gave up 6 bases and J gave up 6 bases, with 12 bases separating them. The CDR3 runs to 13 residues. The CDR3 bases are TGTGCCAGCAGCCGGGGACATGAAAACACCATATATTTT. Encoded protein: CASSRGHENTIYF.

The CDR3 reads CASRGLAMQETQYF. In DNA form, the CDR3 reads TGTGCCAGCAGGGGACTAGCGATGCAAGAGACCCAGTACTTC. The chain is built from TRBV3-1 (or the pseudogene TRBV3-2) and TRBJ2-5, with 10 bases aligning to TRBD2. The CDR3 has 14 amino acids. The V and J ends lost 6 bases and 2 bases, in that order; junction bases with no gene match: 3. The germline CDR1 and CDR2 sequences are LGHDT and YNNKEL (reference sequence).

The J gene is TRBJ2-7, the V gene TRBV6-6; 9 bases line up with TRBD1. V shed 2 bases, J shed 2 bases, and the junction held 7 bases outside the gene matches. This CDR3 has 16 amino acids. Germline CDR1 is MNHNY and CDR2 is SVGAGI (reference sequence). The CDR3: CASSYRGQGPPYEQYV. CDR3 DNA: TGTGCCAGCAGTTACAGGGGACAGGGCCCTCCCTACGAGCAGTACGTC.

V and J are TRBV27 and TRBJ2-2, with D hard to call. CDR1 is MNHEY, CDR2 SMNVEV, per germline (reference sequence). CDR3 length: 14 amino acids. V was pared by 2 bases and J by 3 bases, with 7 bases between. CDR3 protein: CASSLRLYTGELFF. The CDR3 nucleotides are TGTGCCAGCAGTTTAAGACTTTACACCGGGGAGCTGTTTTTT.

This sequence joins TRBV29-1 and TRBJ1-2; TRBD1 agrees at 7 bases. CDR1 and CDR2 (germline): SQVTM, ANQGSEA. This CDR3 has 12 amino acids. Trimming took 6 bases from V and 4 from J; bases not matched to a gene: 5. The chain's CDR3 is CSVAGTAYGYTF. The CDR3 coding sequence is TGCAGCGTCGCCGGGACAGCCTATGGCTACACCTTC.